The 10 T cell receptor beta chains below all came from one sample that was sequenced in a study of OX40 agonist ivuxolimab in advanced cancers. Produced via immunoSEQ multiplex PCR; TCRdb's table is partial and in-frame only. Of under 140,000 clones detected, roughly nine tenths appear once; the ten largest clones hold 0.27%. Specimen: CD4+ or CD8+ T cells sorted from blood, collected in a trial of the OX40 agonist ivuxolimab. These receptors were taken from an adult with an advanced solid tumor such as melanoma, head and neck, liver or kidney cancer.

The gene calls are TRBV5-1 and TRBJ2-1, with D maybe TRBD2 (7 bases). The CDR3 contains 14 residues. Germline loops: CDR1 SGHRS, CDR2 YFSETQ. Trimming removed 0 bases at V and 7 bases at J, with 11 bases between. Here the CDR3 DNA reads TGCGCCAGCAGCTTGGCCGCGGGGGCGAATGAGCAGTTCTTC. Protein: CASSLAAGANEQFF. The full variable domain, its missing parts supplied by reference TRBV5-1 and TRBJ2-1, is KAGVTQTPRYLIKTRGQQVTLSCSPISGHRSVSWYQQTPGQGLQFLFEYFSETQRNKGNFPGRFSGRQFSNSRSEMNVSTLELGDSALYLCASSLAAGANEQFFGPGTRLTVL.

The V and J genes are TRBV6-1 and TRBJ2-5; 7 positions agree with TRBD2. V was pared by 2 bases and J by 5 bases, with 5 bases of the junction left unmatched. The CDR3 covers 14 residues. Germline-derived CDR1 and CDR2 are MNHNS and SASEGT. The CDR3 loop reads CASSEQGGVETQYF. The CDR3 coding sequence is TGTGCCAGCAGTGAACAGGGAGGGGTGGAGACCCAGTACTTC.

This clone occurred once. V gene TRBV7-2 combines with J gene TRBJ2-2; D is perhaps TRBD1 (6 bases). Germline V CDR1 and CDR2: SGHTA, FQGNSA. The CDR3 length is 14 residues. V shed 4 bases and J shed 6 bases, with 12 bases lying between them. CDR3 DNA: TGTGCCAGCAGCTGGGTTGAGGGGGCCGGGGAGCTGTTTTTT. Its protein product is CASSWVEGAGELFF.

This sequence joins TRBV19 and TRBJ1-1; no firm D call. The CDR3 runs 17 residues. Trimming stripped 2 bases from V and 0 bases from J, with 16 bases between. Per germline, CDR1 LNHDA and CDR2 SQIVND (reference sequence). The CDR3 DNA sequence: TGTGCCAGTAGTATATCCGGAACAGTTTTGGTGAACACTGAAGCTTTCTTT. Protein sequence: CASSISGTVLVNTEAFF.

The rearrangement uses TRBV30 and TRBJ2-1; D could derive from TRBD1 or TRBD2 (5 bases each). V was cut by 0 bases and J by 1 base, with 7 bases left in between. The CDR3 sequence is 14 residues long. Germline V gene lookup returns CDR1 GTSNPN and CDR2 SVGIG (reference sequence). The CDR3 region has the DNA TGTGCCTGGAGTGTCGGGACGTCCTACAATGAGCAGTTCTTC. Protein product: CAWSVGTSYNEQFF.

The V call is TRBV7-9, the J call TRBJ2-7; either TRBD1 or TRBD2 may supply D (5 bases each). Between the trimmed V and J ends, which lost 5 bases and 1 base, there was a span of 18 bases. The CDR3 sequence is 16 residues long. Per germline, CDR1 SEHNR and CDR2 FQNEAQ (reference sequence). The CDR3 spells CASSKGGDHASYEQYF. The CDR3 DNA follows: TGTGCCAGCAGCAAAGGTGGGGACCACGCTTCCTACGAGCAGTACTTC.

V usage is TRBV6-6 and J usage is TRBJ2-4, with D tentatively TRBD1 or TRBD2 (5 bases each). Germline V CDR1 and CDR2: MNHNY, SVGAGI (reference sequence). V lost 2 bases to trimming and J lost 1 base, with 12 bases between them. CDR3 size: 16 residues. The DNA for the CDR3 is TGTGCCAGCAGTTACACTAGGGGCCTTGCCAAAAACATTCAGTACTTC. It encodes CASSYTRGLAKNIQYF.

The chain has TRBV7-2 and TRBJ2-2; 9 nucleotides agree with TRBD1. V trimming: 5 bases; J trimming: 5 bases; junction bases outside the gene matches: 6. The CDR3 consists of 15 residues. Germline lookup yields CDR1 SGHTA and CDR2 FQGNSA. The CDR3 reads CASSPQGARTGELFF. CDR3 coding DNA: TGTGCCAGCAGCCCACAGGGGGCAAGGACCGGGGAGCTGTTTTTT.

The V and J genes are TRBV5-6 and TRBJ1-1; perhaps TRBD1 as D (6 bases). V lost 0 bases, J lost 1 base, and 7 bases lay in between. CDR1 SGHDT and CDR2 YYEEEE come from the germline V gene. The CDR3 covers 14 residues. DNA for the CDR3: TGTGCCAGCAGCTTGGTGGGACAGAACACTGAAGCTTTCTTT. This encodes CASSLVGQNTEAFF.

CDR3 DNA: TGTGCCAGCAGTTTGTGGATGAACACTGAAGCTTTCTTT. Its protein is CASSLWMNTEAFF. The chain uses TRBV6-7 and TRBJ1-1; D gene uncertain. TRBV6-7 carries the ORF label, with uncertain function. Between the trimmed V and J ends, which lost 4 bases and 0 bases, there was a span of 6 bases. The CDR3 has 13 residues.